This TCR beta chain appears in the sequencing data of a study of spatial heterogeneity in lung cancer. About this clonotype itself: The junction and the germline gene differ at one end; a read error may be behind it.

Documented time point: blood at routine non-recurrence follow-up after resection. Sequencing covered unsorted whole RNA taken from tumor, nontumor lung or frozen PBMC. TCRdb passed the 5' RACE reads through MiXCR, listing each CDR3 protein once. Of more than 15,000 distinct CDR3 sequences listed, under 20% were seen once; the top ten hold around 5.9%. This CDR3 contains 11 residues. The V gene's germline CDR1 is LGHDT and CDR2 YNNKEL (reference sequence). This TCR was sampled from a male donor with early-stage non-small cell lung cancer. The chain carries TRBV3-1 and TRBJ2-5; either TRBD1 or TRBD2 may fit D (5 bases each). Sequenced material: PBMCs, taken at follow-up. CDR3 nucleotides: TGTGCCAGCAGCCAAGATATGGGACCGGACTTC. Translating it yields CASSQDMGPDF.